This entry lists 25 T cell receptor beta chains sequenced from one sample in a study of sequential checkpoint blockade in melanoma. As to treatment: randomized to nivolumab then ipilimumab (arm A) or the reverse (arm B). The table came from immunoSEQ multiplex PCR; TCRdb's copy has only in-frame clones and leaves some out. The sample records approximately 1,200 clones, roughly a fifth being singletons. The sample in question was tumor tissue (inferred from file names), obtained from a patient given nivolumab and ipilimumab in sequence. These receptors were collected from a human donor with melanoma.

By share, this clone counts as medium-sized. In nucleotides, the CDR3 is TGTGCCAGCAGCTTAGGACAGGATCACCATGGCTACACCTTC. Translated, it gives CASSLGQDHHGYTF. The chain links TRBV11-3 to TRBJ1-2; the D gene is possibly TRBD1 (6 bases). The CDR3 has 14 amino acids. V was shortened by 1 base and J by 6 bases, with 12 bases between the two germline ends. Germline CDR1 is SGHNT and CDR2 is YENEEA.

The genes are TRBV6-8 and TRBJ1-2; D is unresolved. Trimming pared 5 bases from V and 4 bases from J, leaving 20 bases between. The CDR3 sequence is 16 residues long. CDR1 and CDR2 from the germline V gene are MNHGY and SAAAGT. CDR3 amino acids: CASSSQSRSKTYGYTF. The DNA for the CDR3 is TGTGCCAGCAGTAGCCAGTCACGCTCTAAGACCTATGGCTACACCTTC.

In its sample, this clone is medium-sized. The J gene is TRBJ2-5, the V gene TRBV11-3; 11 nucleotides align to TRBD1. Germline CDR1 reads SGHNT; CDR2 reads YENEEA. V dropped 5 bases and J dropped 5; count of bases not matched to a gene: 4. The CDR3 is 14 residues long. CDR3 DNA: TGTGCCAGCAGCAAGGACAGGGGGCGTGAGACCCAGTACTTC. Protein sequence: CASSKDRGRETQYF.

By its share, this clone is large (0.1 to 1%). V gene TRBV28 combines with J gene TRBJ1-1; 8 bases fit TRBD1. This CDR3 has 17 amino acids. J gave up 0 bases and V 5 bases, and 11 bases lay outside the gene matches. Germline assignment: CDR1 MDHEN and CDR2 SYDVKM. This CDR3 is CASSGPRTGRLNTEAFF. The CDR3 region has the DNA TGTGCCAGCAGTGGCCCCCGGACAGGGAGGCTGAACACTGAAGCTTTCTTT.

This clone is medium-sized by share. CDR3 coding DNA: TGCGCCAGCAGCCAAGATCAAAAGGTAGCGAACAATGAGCAGTTCTTC. Its protein product is CASSQDQKVANNEQFF. The chain employs TRBV23-1 and TRBJ2-1, with a tentative D call TRBD2 (5 bases). TRBV23-1 is designated an ORF whose function remains uncertain. V was cut by 6 bases and J by 5 bases, with 20 bases left in between. The CDR3 has 16 residues.

The chain links TRBV29-1 to TRBJ2-7, with 11 bases lining up with TRBD2. The CDR3 consists of 12 residues. Germline V gene lookup returns CDR1 SQVTM and CDR2 ANQGSEA. After removal of 6 bases from V and 4 bases from J, the junction contained 2 bases not matched to a gene. The CDR3 loop is CSVGTSGYEQYF. In nucleotides, the CDR3 is TGCAGCGTAGGGACTAGCGGATACGAGCAGTACTTC.

This clone was seen more than once but under ten times. V gene TRBV9 combines with J gene TRBJ2-1; 12 bases map to TRBD2. Trimming took 3 bases from V and 4 from J; bases not matched to a gene: 8. The germline V gene has CDR1 SGDLS and CDR2 YYNGEE. The length of the CDR3 is 17 residues. The CDR3 bases are TGTGCCAGCAGCGCGCTAGCGGGAGGGCCAGTTTACAATGAGCAGTTCTTC. Its protein product is CASSALAGGPVYNEQFF.

V usage is TRBV10-3 and J usage is TRBJ1-2; the D is unclear. Germline loops: CDR1 ENHRY, CDR2 SYGVKD. The V end lost 1 base, the J end lost 6 bases, and 9 bases lay between the germline ends. The length of the CDR3 is 13 residues. The CDR3 nucleotides are TGTGCCATCAGTGAGTACCTCGCGGATGGCTACACCTTC. Its translation: CAISEYLADGYTF.

By proportion, this clone is medium-sized. V usage is TRBV4-1 and J usage is TRBJ1-4, with D uncertain. CDR3 length: 16 amino acids. Germline V gene sequence: CDR1 MGHRA, CDR2 YSYEKL. Trimming stripped 0 bases from V and 4 bases from J, with 12 bases between. CDR3 loop: CASSQESGILNEKLFF. The DNA of the CDR3 is TGCGCCAGCAGCCAAGAATCGGGTATCCTTAATGAAAAACTGTTTTTT.

V and J are TRBV29-1 and TRBJ2-3; perhaps D is TRBD1 or TRBD2 (5 bases each). The germline gives CDR1 SQVTM, CDR2 ANQGSEA. Deletions cut 8 bases from V and 4 bases from J, with 13 bases between. The CDR3 sequence is 12 residues long. The CDR3 reads CSFGGIADTQYF. CDR3 nucleotide sequence: TGCAGCTTTGGGGGAATCGCAGATACGCAGTATTTT.

V usage is TRBV29-1 and J usage is TRBJ1-2; D unresolved. CDR1 is SQVTM and CDR2 is ANQGSEA in the germline V gene. The CDR3 has 16 residues. V was cut by 0 bases and J by 4 bases, with 18 bases left in between. The CDR3 protein is CSVEDSAAAGAYGYTF. The CDR3 DNA follows: TGCAGCGTTGAAGATTCGGCAGCGGCGGGTGCCTATGGCTACACCTTC.

The rearrangement links TRBV30 to TRBJ1-3; D ambiguous. V lost 1 base and J 3 bases, leaving 1 base between the germline ends. Germline V lookup: CDR1 GTSNPN, CDR2 SVGIG (reference sequence). The CDR3 runs to 11 residues. CDR3 region: CAWSDGNTIYF. The CDR3 DNA reads TGTGCCTGGAGTGATGGAAACACCATATATTTT.

Within the sample, this clone is medium-sized (0.01 to 0.1%). V usage is TRBV11-3 and J usage is TRBJ1-2; no firm D call. Deletions cut 5 bases from V and 6 bases from J, with 19 bases between. This CDR3 comprises 15 residues. The germline V gene encodes CDR1 SGHNT and CDR2 YENEEA. CDR3 amino acids: CASSPLGLSRDGYTF. The CDR3 DNA follows: TGTGCCAGCAGCCCCCTAGGACTCTCACGAGATGGCTACACCTTC.

The chain is built from TRBV4-1 and TRBJ1-2; the match to TRBD1 covers 9 bases. The germline CDR1 and CDR2 sequences are MGHRA and YSYEKL. The CDR3 sequence is 13 residues long. V lost 4 bases, J lost 3 bases, and 0 bases stayed unmatched. CDR3 residues: CASSRDRDYGYTF. The CDR3 coding sequence is TGCGCCAGCAGCCGGGACAGGGACTATGGCTACACCTTC.

This clone is labeled medium-sized (0.01 to 0.1%). The chain is built from TRBV11-3 and TRBJ2-5; 10 bases are a match to TRBD2. Germline values: CDR1 SGHNT, CDR2 YENEEA. With 1 base clipped from V and 4 bases from J, the junction kept 6 bases outside the gene matches. CDR3 length: 16 amino acids. The CDR3 spells CASSLVELAGVETQYF. Written as DNA, the CDR3 is TGTGCCAGCAGCTTAGTGGAGCTAGCGGGAGTAGAGACCCAGTACTTC.

This clone is termed medium-sized. The V gene is TRBV11-3, the J gene TRBJ1-5; D ambiguous. The CDR3 sequence is 17 residues long. The V gene's germline CDR1 is SGHNT and CDR2 YENEEA. V was trimmed by 3 bases and J by 0 bases, leaving 15 bases between them. CDR3 bases: TGTGCCAGCAGCTTGGGAAGGGCCTCTATTAGCAATCAGCCCCAGCATTTT. Its translation: CASSLGRASISNQPQHF.

This clone was counted a few times. The chain uses TRBV9 and TRBJ1-2, with D perhaps matching TRBD1 (5 bases). This CDR3 spans 14 amino acids. V was shortened by 6 bases and J by 2 bases, with 14 bases between the two germline ends. Germline loops: CDR1 SGDLS, CDR2 YYNGEE. CDR3 protein: CASTLWAGNYGYTF. CDR3 nucleotide sequence: TGTGCCAGCACACTCTGGGCAGGGAACTATGGCTACACCTTC. The full variable domain, in which reference TRBV9 and TRBJ1-2 provide the parts outside the CDR3, is DSGVTQTPKHLITATGQRVTLRCSPRSGDLSVYWYQQSLDQGLQFLIQYYNGEERAKGNILERFSAQQFPDLHSELNLSSLELGDSALYFCASTLWAGNYGYTFGSGTRLTVV.

This clone is deemed medium-sized. The genes are TRBV11-3 and TRBJ1-3; a possible D gene is TRBD1 (5 bases). V was cut by 5 bases and J by 4 bases, with 15 bases left in between. Per the germline V gene, CDR1 is SGHNT and CDR2 is YENEEA. This CDR3 has 15 amino acids. The CDR3 DNA is TGTGCCAGCAGCATAAACTCGGGGCCAGGAAACACCATATATTTT. It yields the protein CASSINSGPGNTIYF.

This clone was found a few times. The chain links TRBV6-8 to TRBJ2-1, with TRBD1 as a possible D gene (6 bases). Germline CDR1 is MNHGY and CDR2 is SAAAGT. The length of the CDR3 is 12 residues. Between the trimmed V and J ends, which lost 6 bases and 9 bases, there was a span of 12 bases. The chain's CDR3 is CASSDRMGEQFF. CDR3 bases: TGTGCCAGCAGCGACAGGATGGGTGAGCAGTTCTTC.

This clone is judged medium-sized. This chain joins TRBV6-8 and TRBJ2-1, with TRBD2 identical over 7 bases. CDR1 is MNHGY, CDR2 SAAAGT, per germline. CDR3 length equals 15 residues. The V segment lost 5 bases and the J segment 5 bases; nucleotides outside the gene matches: 9. In nucleotides, the CDR3 is TGTGCCAGCAGTAGACGGGGGGAGAGAGACAATGAGCAGTTCTTC. Amino acid sequence: CASSRRGERDNEQFF.

Sample share makes this clone large. The chain employs TRBV11-3 and TRBJ2-2, with 7 bases identical to TRBD2. The V gene end was trimmed by 2 bases and the J gene end by 1 base; junction bases not matched to a gene: 1. This CDR3 contains 15 residues. Germline assignment: CDR1 SGHNT and CDR2 YENEEA. The CDR3 nucleotides read TGTGCCAGCAGCTTATTAGCGGGGAACACCGGGGAGCTGTTTTTT. It yields the protein CASSLLAGNTGELFF.

This clone is labeled as medium-sized (0.01 to 0.1%). The V call is TRBV4-1, the J call TRBJ1-6, with TRBD1 matching over 7 bases. Germline assignment: CDR1 MGHRA and CDR2 YSYEKL. J lost 0 bases, V lost 4 bases, and 9 bases had no gene match. The CDR3 is 18 residues long. CDR3 DNA sequence: TGCGCCAGCAGCCGTTTCGGACAGGCGGTCTCCTATAATTCACCCCTCCACTTT. Amino acid sequence: CASSRFGQAVSYNSPLHF.

The CDR3 nucleotides read TGCGCCAGCAGCTTGTGGGGAACAGGTGATACGCAGTATTTT. Its protein product is CASSLWGTGDTQYF. The V and J genes are TRBV5-1 and TRBJ2-3, with D perhaps matching TRBD1 (5 bases). The CDR3 covers 14 residues. V lost 1 base, J lost 6 bases, and 12 bases lay in between. Germline assignment: CDR1 SGHRS and CDR2 YFSETQ.

Relative to its sample, this clone is medium-sized. V usage is TRBV11-3 and J usage is TRBJ2-7; TRBD1 matches at 8 bases. This CDR3 region has 14 residues. V lost 2 bases and J lost 3; bases outside the gene matches: 3. Germline V gives CDR1 SGHNT, CDR2 YENEEA. DNA for the CDR3: TGTGCCAGCAGCTTAAAAGGACAGGGCTACGAGCAGTACTTC. Translating gives CASSLKGQGYEQYF.

The chain has TRBV15 and TRBJ2-5, with 7 positions matching TRBD2. The germline CDR1 and CDR2 sequences are LNHNV and YYDKDF (reference sequence). This CDR3 spans 15 amino acids. V shed 0 bases, J shed 7 bases, and the junction held 8 bases outside the gene matches. CDR3 in amino acids: CATSREGAGEVTQYF. CDR3 nucleotide sequence: TGTGCCACCAGCAGAGAAGGCGCGGGGGAGGTGACCCAGTACTTC.